This T cell receptor (beta chain) was retrieved from a study of CD8+ T cells in alopecia areata. Study-wide points: Resident alphabeta T cells of normal skin are also sequenced in scalp samples. In lesional scalp, particularly from alopecia totalis/universalis, clonality was higher than in normal scalp. Between patients, shared TCR sequences were less clear than in mice. This was possibly due in part to HLA diversity in the patient population.

Germline lookup yields CDR1 SEHNR and CDR2 FQNEAQ (reference sequence). V dropped 2 bases and J dropped 6 bases, with 7 bases sitting between them. The CDR3 has 13 residues. cDNA prepared by RNA extraction and subsequent reverse transcription served as the template for sequencing. The repertoire was sequenced with immunoSEQ multiplex PCR; TCRdb's copy has only in-frame clones and lacks some. In the table there are approximately 150,000 clones, 50% to 65% of which are singletons. A remark on this clone: Its matching antigen is unknown.

This chain connects TRBV7-9 to TRBJ2-2; D gene unclear. The sample was CD4+ T cells sorted from blood. This TCR was recovered from a human donor in good health. The CDR3 protein is CASSLMQSGELFF. DNA for the CDR3: TGTGCCAGCAGCTTAATGCAGTCCGGGGAGCTGTTTTTT.